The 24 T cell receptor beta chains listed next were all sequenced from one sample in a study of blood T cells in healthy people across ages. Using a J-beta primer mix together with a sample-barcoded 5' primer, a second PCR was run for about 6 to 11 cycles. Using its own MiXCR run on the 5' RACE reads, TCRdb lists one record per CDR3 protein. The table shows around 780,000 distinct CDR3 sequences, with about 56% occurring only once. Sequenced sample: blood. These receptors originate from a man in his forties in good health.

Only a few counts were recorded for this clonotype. CDR3 nucleotide sequence: TGCAGTGCTAGCCACGCAATTAACACCTTCACAGATACGCAGTATTTT. Protein product: CSASHAINTFTDTQYF. The rearrangement uses TRBV20-1 and TRBJ2-3; D is unclear. From germline, CDR1 is DFQATT and CDR2 SNEGSKA (reference sequence). The V and J ends lost 3 bases and 2 bases respectively, with 18 bases between them. This CDR3 has 16 residues.

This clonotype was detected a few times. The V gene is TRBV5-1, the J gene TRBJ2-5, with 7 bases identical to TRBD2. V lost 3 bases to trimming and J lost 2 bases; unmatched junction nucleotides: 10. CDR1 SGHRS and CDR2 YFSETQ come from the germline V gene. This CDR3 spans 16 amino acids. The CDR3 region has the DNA TGCGCCAGCAGCTCCCACAACCCTAGCGGACAAGAGACCCAGTACTTC. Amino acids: CASSSHNPSGQETQYF.

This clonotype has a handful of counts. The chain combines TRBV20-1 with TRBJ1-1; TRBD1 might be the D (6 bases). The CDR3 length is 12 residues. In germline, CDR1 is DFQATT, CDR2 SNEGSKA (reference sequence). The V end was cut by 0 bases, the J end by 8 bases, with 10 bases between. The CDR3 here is CSARDGQREAFF. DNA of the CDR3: TGCAGTGCTAGAGATGGACAGAGAGAAGCTTTCTTT.

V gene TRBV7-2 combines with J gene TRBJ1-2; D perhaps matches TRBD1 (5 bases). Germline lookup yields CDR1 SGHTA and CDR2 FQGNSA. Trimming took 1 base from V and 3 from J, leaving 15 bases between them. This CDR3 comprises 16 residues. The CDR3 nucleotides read TGTGCCAGCAGCTTAGATATATCAGGGTTCTACTATGGCTACACCTTC. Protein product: CASSLDISGFYYGYTF.

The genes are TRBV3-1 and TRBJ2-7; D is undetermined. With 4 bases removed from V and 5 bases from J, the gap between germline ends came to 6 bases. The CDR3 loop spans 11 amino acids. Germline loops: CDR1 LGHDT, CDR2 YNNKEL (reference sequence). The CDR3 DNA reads TGTGCCAGCAGCCGTTTTGACGAGCAGTACTTC. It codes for CASSRFDEQYF.

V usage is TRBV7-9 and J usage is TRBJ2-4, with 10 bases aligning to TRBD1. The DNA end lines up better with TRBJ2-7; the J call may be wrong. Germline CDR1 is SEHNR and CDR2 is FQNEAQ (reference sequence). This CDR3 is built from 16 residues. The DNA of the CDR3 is TGTGCCAGCAGCCCAGGGGCGGGACAGGGGCGCTACGAGCAGTACTTC. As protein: CASSPGAGQGRYEQYF.

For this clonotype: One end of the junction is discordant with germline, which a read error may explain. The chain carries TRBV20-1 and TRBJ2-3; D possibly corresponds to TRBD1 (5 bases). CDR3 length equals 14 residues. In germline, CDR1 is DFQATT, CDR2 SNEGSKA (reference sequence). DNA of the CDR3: TGCAGTGCCACGGAGACGAAATACACAGGTACGCAGTATTTT. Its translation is CSATETKYTGTQYF.

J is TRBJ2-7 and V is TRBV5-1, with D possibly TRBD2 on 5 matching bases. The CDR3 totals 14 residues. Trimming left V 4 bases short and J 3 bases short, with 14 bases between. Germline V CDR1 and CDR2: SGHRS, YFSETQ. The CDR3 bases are TGCGCCAGCAGCCCCGGGTCTAGCAACTACGAGCAGTACTTC. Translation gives CASSPGSSNYEQYF.

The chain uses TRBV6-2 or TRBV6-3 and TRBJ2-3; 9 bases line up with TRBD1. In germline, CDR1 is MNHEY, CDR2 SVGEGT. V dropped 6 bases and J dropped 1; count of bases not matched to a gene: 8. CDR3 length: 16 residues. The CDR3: CASSSPRTGGTDTQYF. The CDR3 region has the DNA TGTGCCAGCAGCAGCCCTCGGACAGGGGGCACAGATACGCAGTATTTT.

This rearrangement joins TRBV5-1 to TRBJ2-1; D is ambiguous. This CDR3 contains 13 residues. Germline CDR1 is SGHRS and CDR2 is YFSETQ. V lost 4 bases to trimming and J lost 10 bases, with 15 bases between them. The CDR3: CASSPDRSREQFF. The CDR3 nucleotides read TGCGCCAGCAGCCCGGATAGGAGCCGGGAGCAGTTCTTC. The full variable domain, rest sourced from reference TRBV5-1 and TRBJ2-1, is KAGVTQTPRYLIKTRGQQVTLSCSPISGHRSVSWYQQTPGQGLQFLFEYFSETQRNKGNFPGRFSGRQFSNSRSEMNVSTLELGDSALYLCASSPDRSREQFFGPGTRLTVL.

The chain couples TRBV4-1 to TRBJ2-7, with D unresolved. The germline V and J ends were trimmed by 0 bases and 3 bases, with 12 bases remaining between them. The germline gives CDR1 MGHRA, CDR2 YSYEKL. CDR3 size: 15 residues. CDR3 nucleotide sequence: TGCGCCAGCAGCCAAGAATGGGCAGCCCTCTACGAGCAGTACTTC. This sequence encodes CASSQEWAALYEQYF.

The CDR3 region is CAISEIDSPLHF. The CDR3 bases are TGTGCCATCAGTGAAATAGATTCACCCCTCCACTTT. The chain is built from TRBV10-3 and TRBJ1-6, with D uncertain. This CDR3 comprises 12 residues. From germline, CDR1 is ENHRY and CDR2 SYGVKD. Deletions cut 3 bases from V and 8 bases from J, with 5 bases between.

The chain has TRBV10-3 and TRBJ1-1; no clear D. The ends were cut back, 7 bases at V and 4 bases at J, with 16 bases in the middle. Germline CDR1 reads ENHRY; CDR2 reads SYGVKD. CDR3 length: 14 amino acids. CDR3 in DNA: TGTGCCATCACCAACGACGGGCGAACCACTGAAGCTTTCTTT. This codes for CAITNDGRTTEAFF.

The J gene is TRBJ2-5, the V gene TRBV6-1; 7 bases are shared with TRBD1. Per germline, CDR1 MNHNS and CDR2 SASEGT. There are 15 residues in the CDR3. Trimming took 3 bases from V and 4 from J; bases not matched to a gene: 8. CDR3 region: CASSDSPTGTETQYF. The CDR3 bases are TGTGCCAGCAGTGATTCCCCGACAGGGACAGAGACCCAGTACTTC.

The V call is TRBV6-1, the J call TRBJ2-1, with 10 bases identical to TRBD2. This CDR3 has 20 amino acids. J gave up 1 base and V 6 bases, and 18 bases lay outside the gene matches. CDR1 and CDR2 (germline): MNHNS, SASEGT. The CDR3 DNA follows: TGTGCCAGCAGCCGACCCGGGCTAGCGGGGGTTCTGAGGTCCTACAATGAGCAGTTCTTC. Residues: CASSRPGLAGVLRSYNEQFF.

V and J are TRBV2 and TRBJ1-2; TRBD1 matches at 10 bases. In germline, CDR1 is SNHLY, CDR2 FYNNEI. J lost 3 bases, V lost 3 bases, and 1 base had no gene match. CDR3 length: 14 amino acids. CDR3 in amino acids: CASSEDRGDYGYTF. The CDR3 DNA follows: TGTGCCAGCAGTGAGGACAGGGGGGACTATGGCTACACCTTC.

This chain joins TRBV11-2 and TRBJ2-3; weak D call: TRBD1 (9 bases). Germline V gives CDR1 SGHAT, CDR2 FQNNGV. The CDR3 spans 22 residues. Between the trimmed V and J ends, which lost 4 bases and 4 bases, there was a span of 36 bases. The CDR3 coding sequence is TGTGCCAGCAGCTCTTACCGGGACAGGGTGCTTAGCGGGGCCATCCTGTCAGATACGCAGTATTTT. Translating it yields CASSSYRDRVLSGAILSDTQYF. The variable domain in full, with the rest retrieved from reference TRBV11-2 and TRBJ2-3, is EAGVAQSPRYKIIEKRQSVAFWCNPISGHATLYWYQQILGQGPKLLIQFQNNGVVDDSQLPKDRFSAERLKGVDSTLKIQPAKLEDSAVYLCASSSYRDRVLSGAILSDTQYFGPGTRLTVL.

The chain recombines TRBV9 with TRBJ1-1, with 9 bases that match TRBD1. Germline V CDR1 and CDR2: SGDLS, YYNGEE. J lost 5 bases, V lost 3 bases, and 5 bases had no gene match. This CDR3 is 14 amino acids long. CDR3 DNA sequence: TGTGCCAGCAGCGCTGACAGGGGGGGTACTGAAGCTTTCTTT. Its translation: CASSADRGGTEAFF.

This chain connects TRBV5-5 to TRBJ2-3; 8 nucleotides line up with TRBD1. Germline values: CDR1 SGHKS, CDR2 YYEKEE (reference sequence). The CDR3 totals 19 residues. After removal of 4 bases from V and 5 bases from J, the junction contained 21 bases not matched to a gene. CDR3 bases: TGTGCCAGCAGCATATATGGACCCCAGCGGACAGGGCATCAAGATACGCAGTATTTT. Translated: CASSIYGPQRTGHQDTQYF.

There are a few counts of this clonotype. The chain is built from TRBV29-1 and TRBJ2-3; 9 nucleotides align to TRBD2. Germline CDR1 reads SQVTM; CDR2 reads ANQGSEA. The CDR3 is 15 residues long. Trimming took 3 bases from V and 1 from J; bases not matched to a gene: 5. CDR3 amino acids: CSVEKVAGGTDTQYF. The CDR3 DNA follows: TGCAGCGTTGAGAAGGTAGCGGGAGGCACAGATACGCAGTATTTT.

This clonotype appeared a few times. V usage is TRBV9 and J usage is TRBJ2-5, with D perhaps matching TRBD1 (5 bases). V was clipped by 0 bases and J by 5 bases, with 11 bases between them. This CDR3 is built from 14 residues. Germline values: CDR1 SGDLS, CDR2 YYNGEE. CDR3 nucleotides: TGTGCCAGCAGCGTAGTAGCAGGGTCTGAGACCCAGTACTTC. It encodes CASSVVAGSETQYF. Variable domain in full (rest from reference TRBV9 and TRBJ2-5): DSGVTQTPKHLITATGQRVTLRCSPRSGDLSVYWYQQSLDQGLQFLIQYYNGEERAKGNILERFSAQQFPDLHSELNLSSLELGDSALYFCASSVVAGSETQYFGPGTRLLVL.

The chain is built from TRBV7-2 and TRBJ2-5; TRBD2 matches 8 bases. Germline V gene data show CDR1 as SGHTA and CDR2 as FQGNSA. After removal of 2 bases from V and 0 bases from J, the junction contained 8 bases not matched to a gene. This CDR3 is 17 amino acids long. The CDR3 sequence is CASSLFAGGVYQETQYF. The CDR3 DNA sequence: TGTGCCAGCAGCTTATTTGCGGGAGGAGTGTACCAAGAGACCCAGTACTTC.

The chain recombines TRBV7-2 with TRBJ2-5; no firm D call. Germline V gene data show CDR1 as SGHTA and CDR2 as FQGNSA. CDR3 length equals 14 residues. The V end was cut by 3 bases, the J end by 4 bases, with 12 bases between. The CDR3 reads CASSFGPLPETQYF. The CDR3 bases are TGTGCCAGCAGCTTCGGACCCCTCCCAGAGACCCAGTACTTC.

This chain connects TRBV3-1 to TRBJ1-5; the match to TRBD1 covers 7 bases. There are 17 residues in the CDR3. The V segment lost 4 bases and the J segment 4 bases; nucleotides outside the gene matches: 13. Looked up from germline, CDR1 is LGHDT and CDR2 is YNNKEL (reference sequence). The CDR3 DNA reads TGTGCCAGCAGCCCAGAGCCCCAGGGGGGAATGAATCAGCCCCAGCATTTT. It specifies CASSPEPQGGMNQPQHF.